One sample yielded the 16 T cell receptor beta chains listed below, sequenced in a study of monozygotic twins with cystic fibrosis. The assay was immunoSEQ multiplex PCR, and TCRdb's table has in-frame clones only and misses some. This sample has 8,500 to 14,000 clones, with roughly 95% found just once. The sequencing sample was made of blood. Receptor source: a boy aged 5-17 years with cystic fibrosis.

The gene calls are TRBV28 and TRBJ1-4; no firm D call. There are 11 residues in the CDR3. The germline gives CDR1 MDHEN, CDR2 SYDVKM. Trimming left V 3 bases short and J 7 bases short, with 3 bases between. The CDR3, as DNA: TGTGCCAGCAGTTTCGTTGAAAAACTGTTTTTT. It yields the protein CASSFVEKLFF.

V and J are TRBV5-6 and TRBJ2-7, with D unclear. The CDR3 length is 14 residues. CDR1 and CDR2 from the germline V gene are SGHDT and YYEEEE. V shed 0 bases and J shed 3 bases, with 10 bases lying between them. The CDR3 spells CASSLEATVYEQYF. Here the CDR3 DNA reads TGTGCCAGCAGCTTGGAAGCGACCGTCTACGAGCAGTACTTC.

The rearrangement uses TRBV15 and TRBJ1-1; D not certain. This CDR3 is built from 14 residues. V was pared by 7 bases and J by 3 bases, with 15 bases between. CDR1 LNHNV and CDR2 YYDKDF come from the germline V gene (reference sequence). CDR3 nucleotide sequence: TGTGCCACCAAACATGCGTCTCGGTACACTGAAGCTTTCTTT. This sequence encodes CATKHASRYTEAFF.

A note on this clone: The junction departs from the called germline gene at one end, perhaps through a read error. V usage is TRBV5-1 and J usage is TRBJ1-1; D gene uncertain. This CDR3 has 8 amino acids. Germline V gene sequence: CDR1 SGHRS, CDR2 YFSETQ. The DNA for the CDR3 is TGCACCAGCACTGAAGCTTTCTTT. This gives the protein CTSTEAFF.

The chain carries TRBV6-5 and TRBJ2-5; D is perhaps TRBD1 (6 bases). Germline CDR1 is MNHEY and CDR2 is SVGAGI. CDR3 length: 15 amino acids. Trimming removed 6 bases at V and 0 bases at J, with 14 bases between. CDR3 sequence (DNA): TGTGCCAGCAGGCCTGACAGGAGAAACCAAGAGACCCAGTACTTC. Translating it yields CASRPDRRNQETQYF.

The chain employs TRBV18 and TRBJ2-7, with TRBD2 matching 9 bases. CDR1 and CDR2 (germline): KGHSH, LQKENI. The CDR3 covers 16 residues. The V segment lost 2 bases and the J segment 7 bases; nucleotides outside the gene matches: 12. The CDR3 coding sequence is TGTGCCAGCTCACCATCCTTAGCGGGAGACTCGGGGGAGCAGTACTTC. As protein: CASSPSLAGDSGEQYF.

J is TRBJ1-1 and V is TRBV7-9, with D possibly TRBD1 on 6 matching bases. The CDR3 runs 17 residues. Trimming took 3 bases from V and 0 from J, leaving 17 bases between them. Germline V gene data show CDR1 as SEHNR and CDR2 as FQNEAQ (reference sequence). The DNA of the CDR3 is TGTGCCAGCAGCTTGGGGGACACTAGCTTCATGAACACTGAAGCTTTCTTT. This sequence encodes CASSLGDTSFMNTEAFF.

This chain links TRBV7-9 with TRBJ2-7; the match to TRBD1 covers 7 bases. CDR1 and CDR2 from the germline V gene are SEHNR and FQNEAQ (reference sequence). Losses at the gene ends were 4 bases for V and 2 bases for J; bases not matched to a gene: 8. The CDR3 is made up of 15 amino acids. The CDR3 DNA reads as TGTGCCAGCAGCTCCCCTAGGGACAGAACCTACGAGCAGTACTTC. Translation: CASSSPRDRTYEQYF.

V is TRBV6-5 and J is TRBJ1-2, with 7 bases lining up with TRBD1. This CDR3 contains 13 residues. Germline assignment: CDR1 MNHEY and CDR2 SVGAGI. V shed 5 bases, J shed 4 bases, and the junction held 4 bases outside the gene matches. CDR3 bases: TGTGCCAGCAGTCGGACAGGCCCCTATGGCTACACCTTC. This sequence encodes CASSRTGPYGYTF.

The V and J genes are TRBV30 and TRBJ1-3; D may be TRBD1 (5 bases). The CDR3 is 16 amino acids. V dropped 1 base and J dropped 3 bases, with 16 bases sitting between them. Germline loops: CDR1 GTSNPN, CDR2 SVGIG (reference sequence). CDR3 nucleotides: TGTGCCTGGAGTGGACTTCCGACCGGGGGTGGAAACACCATATATTTT. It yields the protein CAWSGLPTGGGNTIYF.

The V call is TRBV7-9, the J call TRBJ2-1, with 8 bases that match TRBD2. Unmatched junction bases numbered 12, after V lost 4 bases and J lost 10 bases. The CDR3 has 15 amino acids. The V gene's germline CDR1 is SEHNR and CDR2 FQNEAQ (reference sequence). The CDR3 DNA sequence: TGTGCCAGCAGCTCCAACCTAGCGGGCGTCATAGAGCAGTTCTTC. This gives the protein CASSSNLAGVIEQFF. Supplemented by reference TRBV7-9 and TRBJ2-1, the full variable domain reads DTGVSQNPRHKITKRGQNVTFRCDPISEHNRLYWYRQTLGQGPEFLTYFQNEAQLEKSRLLSDRFSAERPKGSFSTLEIQRTEQGDSAMYLCASSSNLAGVIEQFFGPGTRLTVL.

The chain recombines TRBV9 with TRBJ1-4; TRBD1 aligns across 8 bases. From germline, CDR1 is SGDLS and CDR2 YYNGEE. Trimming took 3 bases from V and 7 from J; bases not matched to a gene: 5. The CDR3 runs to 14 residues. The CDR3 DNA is TGTGCCAGCAGCGCAGACAGGGGTTTTGAAAAACTGTTTTTT. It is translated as CASSADRGFEKLFF.

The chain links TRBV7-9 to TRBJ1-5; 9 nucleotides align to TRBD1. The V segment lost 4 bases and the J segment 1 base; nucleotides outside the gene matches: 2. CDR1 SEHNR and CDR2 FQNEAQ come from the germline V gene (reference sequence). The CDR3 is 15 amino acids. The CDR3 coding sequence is TGTGCCAGCAGCTCCGGACAGGGGAGCAATCAGCCCCAGCATTTT. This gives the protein CASSSGQGSNQPQHF.

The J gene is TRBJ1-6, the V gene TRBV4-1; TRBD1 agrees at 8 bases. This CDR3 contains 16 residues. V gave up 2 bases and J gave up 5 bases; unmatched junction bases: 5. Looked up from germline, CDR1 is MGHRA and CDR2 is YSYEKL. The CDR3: CASSQTGGRDNSPLHF. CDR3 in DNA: TGCGCCAGCAGCCAAACAGGGGGGAGGGATAATTCACCCCTCCACTTT.

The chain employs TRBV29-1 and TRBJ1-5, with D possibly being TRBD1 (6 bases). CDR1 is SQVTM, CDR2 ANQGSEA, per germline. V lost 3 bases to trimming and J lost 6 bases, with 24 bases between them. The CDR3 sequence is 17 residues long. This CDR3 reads CSVDGTPTGTRGQPQHF. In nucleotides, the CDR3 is TGCAGCGTTGACGGGACCCCAACAGGGACGCGGGGTCAGCCCCAGCATTTT.

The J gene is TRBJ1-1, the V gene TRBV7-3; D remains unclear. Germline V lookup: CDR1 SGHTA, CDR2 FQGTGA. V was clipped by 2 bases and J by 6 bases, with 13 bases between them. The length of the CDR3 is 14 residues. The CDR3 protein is CASSLGVFGAEAFF. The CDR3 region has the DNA TGTGCCAGCAGCTTAGGGGTATTCGGCGCTGAAGCTTTCTTT.